The 31 T cell receptor beta chains below come from one sample, sequenced in a study of blood T cells in healthy people across ages. Then a second PCR, running about 6 to 11 cycles, was carried out with a sample-barcoded 5' primer and a J-beta primer mix. TCRdb independently ran MiXCR on the 5' RACE reads; one entry per CDR3 protein. The sample lists roughly 700,000 distinct CDR3 sequences, approximately 50% occurring once. The sequenced sample consisted of blood. The receptors originated from a woman in her sixties in good health.

This clonotype was seen only a few times. The chain links TRBV27 to TRBJ2-1, with TRBD2 matching 9 bases. This CDR3 has 17 amino acids. Germline V gene lookup returns CDR1 MNHEY and CDR2 SMNVEV (reference sequence). Trimming took 6 bases from V and 0 from J; bases not matched to a gene: 9. The CDR3 DNA reads as TGTGCCAGCAGATTGCGGGGGGGACCAAGCTCCTACAATGAGCAGTTCTTC. Its protein product is CASRLRGGPSSYNEQFF.

The chain couples TRBV25-1 to TRBJ2-6, with TRBD2 identical over 7 bases. The CDR3 is made up of 18 amino acids. The germline V gene has CDR1 MGHDK and CDR2 SYGVNS. V was pared by 1 base and J by 0 bases, with 6 bases of the junction left unmatched. DNA of the CDR3: TGTGCCAGCAGTGAATGGGGGGGGAAGGGCTCTGGGGCCAACGTCCTGACTTTC. Translated: CASSEWGGKGSGANVLTF.

The chain uses TRBV12-3 or TRBV12-4 and TRBJ2-6; 7 bases agree with TRBD1. J lost 0 bases, V lost 5 bases, and 1 base had no gene match. CDR3 size: 15 residues. Here the CDR3 reads CASSHRGSGANVLTF. The CDR3 DNA reads TGTGCCAGCAGTCACAGGGGCTCTGGGGCCAACGTCCTGACTTTC.

This sequence joins TRBV6-1 and TRBJ2-7; D tentatively reads TRBD1 or TRBD2 (7 bases each). CDR1 is MNHNS and CDR2 is SASEGT in the germline V gene. V lost 6 bases, J lost 1 base, and 16 bases lay in between. The CDR3 sequence is 15 residues long. In DNA form, the CDR3 reads TGTGCCAGCAGAAAGGGAGGGACAGAGTCCTACGAGCAGTACTTC. Translated, it gives CASRKGGTESYEQYF.

This clonotype was seen a few times. This chain connects TRBV3-1 to TRBJ2-7; no clear D gene. CDR1 and CDR2 from the germline V gene are LGHDT and YNNKEL (reference sequence). The CDR3 is 13 residues long. V was shortened by 2 bases and J by 1 base, with 6 bases between the two germline ends. Here the CDR3 reads CASSQSRSYEQYF. DNA of the CDR3: TGTGCCAGCAGCCAATCCAGATCCTACGAGCAGTACTTC.

The CDR3 sequence is CASSLPGLGYTF. The CDR3 DNA reads TGTGCCAGCAGTTTACCTGGGCTTGGCTACACCTTC. The rearrangement links TRBV28 to TRBJ1-2; no reliable D call. This CDR3 spans 12 amino acids. Germline V gene sequence: CDR1 MDHEN, CDR2 SYDVKM. V shed 2 bases and J shed 7 bases, with 8 bases lying between them.

The chain uses TRBV30 and TRBJ1-6; TRBD1 matches 9 bases. This CDR3 contains 13 residues. The germline V gene encodes CDR1 GTSNPN and CDR2 SVGIG (reference sequence). The CDR3 bases are TGTGCACACACCGGGACAGGGAGAGCACCCCTCCACTTT. Protein sequence: CAHTGTGRAPLHF.

The chain combines TRBV30 with TRBJ2-1; possible D gene TRBD2, 6 bases. Between the trimmed V and J ends, which lost 5 bases and 0 bases, there was a span of 11 bases. CDR1 GTSNPN and CDR2 SVGIG come from the germline V gene (reference sequence). The CDR3 has 14 amino acids. CDR3 in DNA: TGTGCCTGGTCTCGGGGGAGCTCCTACAATGAGCAGTTCTTC. This encodes CAWSRGSSYNEQFF.

The chain is built from TRBV20-1 and TRBJ1-1, with 9 bases matching TRBD1. This CDR3 has 15 amino acids. The germline V gene has CDR1 DFQATT and CDR2 SNEGSKA (reference sequence). DNA of the CDR3: TGCAGGCCACAGGGGGCAGGGGCTAAGAACACTGAAGCTTTCTTT. This encodes CRPQGAGAKNTEAFF.

The genes are TRBV14 and TRBJ2-7, with D tentatively TRBD2 (5 bases). With 3 bases removed from V and 6 bases from J, the gap between germline ends came to 15 bases. CDR1 is SGHDN, CDR2 FVKESK, per germline. CDR3 size: 14 residues. CDR3 bases: TGTGCCAGCAGCCATCGAGGCGGGTTGGGCGAGCAGTACTTC. Residues: CASSHRGGLGEQYF.

In its sample, this clonotype was seen many times. The chain is built from TRBV7-2 and TRBJ2-1; TRBD2 aligns across 10 bases. The length of the CDR3 is 11 residues. Germline trimming cut 5 bases from V and 15 bases from J; bases unmatched to any gene: 4. Germline V gene lookup returns CDR1 SGHTA and CDR2 FQGNSA. CDR3 sequence reads: CASSAGLARFF. In DNA form, the CDR3 reads TGTGCCAGCAGCGCGGGACTAGCGCGGTTCTTC.

J is TRBJ2-7 and V is TRBV7-2; a weak D match, TRBD1 (5 bases). The germline V and J ends were trimmed by 5 bases and 3 bases, with 26 bases remaining between them. Per germline, CDR1 SGHTA and CDR2 FQGNSA. The CDR3 is 18 residues long. CDR3 sequence (DNA): TGTGCCAGCAGCACTAATCCCCCGACAGAGACGACATACTACGAGCAGTACTTC. It is translated as CASSTNPPTETTYYEQYF.

The chain carries TRBV24-1 and TRBJ2-3; 7 bases are a match to TRBD1. The V gene's germline CDR1 is KGHDR and CDR2 SFDVKD. The CDR3 consists of 15 residues. J lost 6 bases, V lost 5 bases, and 10 bases had no gene match. CDR3 coding DNA: TGTGCCACCAGTGGTATTATACAGGGGACGGATACGCAGTATTTT. Amino acids: CATSGIIQGTDTQYF.

This clonotype has a single count. At one end the junction does not follow the germline gene, possibly because of a read error. The V gene is TRBV5-1, the J gene TRBJ1-2; D is undetermined. Germline CDR1 reads SGHRS; CDR2 reads YFSETQ. The CDR3 length is 13 residues. CDR3 protein: CAGSLDVGGGYTF. The CDR3 DNA is TGCGCCGGCAGCTTGGACGTGGGAGGCGGCTACACCTTC.

The chain combines TRBV7-9 with TRBJ2-6; D is perhaps TRBD1 (5 bases). This CDR3 is 17 amino acids long. V lost 1 base to trimming and J lost 4 bases, with 14 bases between them. Germline assignment: CDR1 SEHNR and CDR2 FQNEAQ (reference sequence). CDR3 residues: CASSLGSTALGANVLTF. The CDR3 DNA is TGTGCCAGCAGCTTAGGGTCGACAGCTCTGGGGGCCAACGTCCTGACTTTC.

This chain links TRBV7-8 with TRBJ1-1; D remains unclear. The CDR3 loop spans 13 amino acids. V dropped 5 bases and J dropped 0 bases, with 7 bases sitting between them. Germline V gene data show CDR1 as SGHVS and CDR2 as FQNEAQ. CDR3 in DNA: TGTGCCAGCAGCGCAAGGGTGAACACTGAAGCTTTCTTT. Its translation is CASSARVNTEAFF.

Only a few counts were recorded for this clonotype. V usage is TRBV20-1 and J usage is TRBJ2-7; the D gene is possibly TRBD1 (6 bases). The germline gives CDR1 DFQATT, CDR2 SNEGSKA (reference sequence). Trimming removed 5 bases at V and 2 bases at J, with 13 bases between. The CDR3 is 13 residues long. The CDR3 here is CSAVQGPPYEQYF. The DNA of the CDR3 is TGCAGTGCTGTCCAGGGGCCGCCCTACGAGCAGTACTTC.

Comment on this clonotype: A read error may be the cause here, since a much bigger clone is one base away. The V and J genes are TRBV4-3 and TRBJ2-7; D is undetermined. This CDR3 region has 14 residues. Germline CDR1 LGHNA, CDR2 YSLEER. The CDR3 DNA sequence: TGCACCAGCAGCCAAGATCTTAGGGTTGGCGAGCAGTACTTC. Its translation: CTSSQDLRVGEQYF.

V and J are TRBV4-2 and TRBJ2-5; D unresolved. There are 13 residues in the CDR3. The V and J ends lost 2 bases and 1 base respectively, with 5 bases between them. Germline CDR1 LGHNA, CDR2 YNFKEQ. The CDR3 spells CASSQRIQETQYF. CDR3 nucleotides: TGTGCCAGCAGCCAAAGGATCCAAGAGACCCAGTACTTC.

This clonotype was detected only a few times. The chain couples TRBV7-8 to TRBJ2-3; 8 bases fit TRBD1. The CDR3 loop spans 17 amino acids. V was clipped by 4 bases and J by 0 bases; unmatched bases: 9. Germline V gene sequence: CDR1 SGHVS, CDR2 FQNEAQ. The CDR3 DNA sequence: TGTGCCAGCAGCTCCTACCCCGGGACAGGTAGCACAGATACGCAGTATTTT. This encodes CASSSYPGTGSTDTQYF.

The chain links TRBV7-2 to TRBJ2-3, with a possible D match to TRBD2 (5 bases). Germline V gene lookup returns CDR1 SGHTA and CDR2 FQGNSA. Trimming took off 1 base at V and 4 bases at J, with 12 bases between the two ends. The CDR3 sequence is 15 residues long. The CDR3 region is CASSLGQVEADTQYF. The CDR3 DNA follows: TGTGCCAGCAGCTTAGGGCAAGTGGAGGCAGATACGCAGTATTTT. The variable domain in full, with the rest retrieved from reference TRBV7-2 and TRBJ2-3, is GAGVSQSPSNKVTEKGKDVELRCDPISGHTALYWYRQSLGQGLEFLIYFQGNSAPDKSGLPSDRFSAERTGGSVSTLTIQRTQQEDSAVYLCASSLGQVEADTQYFGPGTRLTVL.

A few counts support this clonotype. The rearrangement joins TRBV3-1 to TRBJ2-3; 9 nucleotides align to TRBD2. This CDR3 contains 15 residues. Germline assignment: CDR1 LGHDT and CDR2 YNNKEL (reference sequence). After removal of 3 bases from V and 5 bases from J, the junction contained 6 bases not matched to a gene. As DNA, the CDR3 is TGTGCCAGCAGCCAGATAGCGGGAGTTAGAGATACGCAGTATTTT. Amino acid sequence: CASSQIAGVRDTQYF.

The CDR3 protein is CSAGGLAGRNIQYF. The CDR3 DNA reads TGCAGTGCTGGGGGACTAGCGGGAAGAAACATTCAGTACTTC. This rearrangement joins TRBV20-1 to TRBJ2-5; 13 bases align to TRBD2. The J call may be incorrect, as the DNA end agrees better with TRBJ2-4. The CDR3 sequence is 14 residues long. Germline lookup yields CDR1 DFQATT and CDR2 SNEGSKA (reference sequence).

In this sample, this clonotype turned up a few times. The chain is built from TRBV2 and TRBJ1-5; maybe TRBD1 (6 bases). Trimming removed 7 bases from V and 3 bases from J, with 16 bases in between. Germline-derived CDR1 and CDR2 are SNHLY and FYNNEI. The CDR3 has 15 amino acids. This CDR3 is CASKLRDNFNQPQHF. The CDR3 DNA reads TGTGCCAGCAAACTCCGGGACAACTTCAATCAGCCCCAGCATTTT.

The genes are TRBV29-1 and TRBJ2-7; 9 bases map to TRBD2. This CDR3 region has 15 residues. The ends lost 5 bases at V and 1 base at J; junction bases unmatched: 9. Per germline, CDR1 SQVTM and CDR2 ANQGSEA. The CDR3 sequence is CSVTEASGKSYEQYF. The CDR3 DNA reads as TGCAGCGTTACCGAGGCTAGCGGGAAGTCCTACGAGCAGTACTTC.

The table lists this clonotype with a few counts. V usage is TRBV12-3 or TRBV12-4 and J usage is TRBJ2-7, with 9 bases that match TRBD1. J lost 3 bases, V lost 9 bases, and 12 bases had no gene match. The CDR3 extends over 15 amino acids. CDR3 residues: CASGNRDRAIYEQYF. The CDR3 coding sequence is TGTGCCAGTGGAAACCGGGACAGGGCCATCTACGAGCAGTACTTC.

This chain uses TRBV6-2 or TRBV6-3 with TRBJ1-1; perhaps TRBD1 as D (5 bases). CDR1 and CDR2 (germline): MNHEY, SVGEGT. The V end was cut by 4 bases, the J end by 0 bases, with 12 bases between. This CDR3 comprises 15 residues. Written as DNA, the CDR3 is TGTGCCAGCAGTTCGGCCGGGACGGTGAACACTGAAGCTTTCTTT. Amino acids: CASSSAGTVNTEAFF.

This CDR3 is CSASLTGMNTEAFF. For the CDR3, the DNA is TGCAGTGCTAGCCTAACAGGGATGAACACTGAAGCTTTCTTT. The rearrangement joins TRBV20-1 to TRBJ1-1; the D gene is possibly TRBD1 (6 bases). CDR3 size: 14 residues. V dropped 3 bases and J dropped 0 bases, with 11 bases sitting between them. Germline-derived CDR1 and CDR2 are DFQATT and SNEGSKA (reference sequence).

Worth noting for this clonotype: Sequence at one end of the junction differs from germline and may be a read error. The J gene is TRBJ2-3, the V gene TRBV7-8; possible D gene TRBD1, 5 bases. Germline V gene lookup returns CDR1 SGHVS and CDR2 FQNEAQ. The CDR3 is made up of 11 amino acids. CDR3 nucleotides: TGTGTCAGCAGCTCAGGGCGCACGCAGTATTTT. Protein product: CVSSSGRTQYF.

Concerning this clonotype itself: Since a much larger clone is just one base distant, this may be a read error. The chain employs TRBV20-1 and TRBJ2-5; TRBD2 aligns across 8 bases. This CDR3 spans 15 amino acids. Germline CDR1 DFQATT, CDR2 SNEGSKA (reference sequence). The CDR3 DNA reads TGCAGTGCTAGTCTAGCGGGCCGTTTACAAGGGACCCAGTACTTC. Protein product: CSASLAGRLQGTQYF.

This chain uses TRBV20-1 with TRBJ2-3; the D is unclear. The germline CDR1 and CDR2 sequences are DFQATT and SNEGSKA (reference sequence). This CDR3 spans 12 amino acids. V was cut by 5 bases and J by 6 bases, with 12 bases left in between. The CDR3 loop reads CSAPEDGDTQYF. CDR3 bases: TGCAGTGCTCCCGAGGATGGGGATACGCAGTATTTT.